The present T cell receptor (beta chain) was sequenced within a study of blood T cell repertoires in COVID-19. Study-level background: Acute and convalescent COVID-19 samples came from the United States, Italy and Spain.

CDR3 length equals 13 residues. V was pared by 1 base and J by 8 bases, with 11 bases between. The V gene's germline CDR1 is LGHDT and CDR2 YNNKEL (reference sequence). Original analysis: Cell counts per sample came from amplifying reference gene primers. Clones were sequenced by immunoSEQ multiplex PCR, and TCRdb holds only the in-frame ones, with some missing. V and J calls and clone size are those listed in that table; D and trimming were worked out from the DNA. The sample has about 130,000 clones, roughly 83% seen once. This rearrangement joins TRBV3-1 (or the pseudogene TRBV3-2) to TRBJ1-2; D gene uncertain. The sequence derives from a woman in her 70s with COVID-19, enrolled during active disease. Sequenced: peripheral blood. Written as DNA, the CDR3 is TGTGCCAGCAGCCAAGTTTCGGGAAGCGGCTACACCTTC. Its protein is CASSQVSGSGYTF.